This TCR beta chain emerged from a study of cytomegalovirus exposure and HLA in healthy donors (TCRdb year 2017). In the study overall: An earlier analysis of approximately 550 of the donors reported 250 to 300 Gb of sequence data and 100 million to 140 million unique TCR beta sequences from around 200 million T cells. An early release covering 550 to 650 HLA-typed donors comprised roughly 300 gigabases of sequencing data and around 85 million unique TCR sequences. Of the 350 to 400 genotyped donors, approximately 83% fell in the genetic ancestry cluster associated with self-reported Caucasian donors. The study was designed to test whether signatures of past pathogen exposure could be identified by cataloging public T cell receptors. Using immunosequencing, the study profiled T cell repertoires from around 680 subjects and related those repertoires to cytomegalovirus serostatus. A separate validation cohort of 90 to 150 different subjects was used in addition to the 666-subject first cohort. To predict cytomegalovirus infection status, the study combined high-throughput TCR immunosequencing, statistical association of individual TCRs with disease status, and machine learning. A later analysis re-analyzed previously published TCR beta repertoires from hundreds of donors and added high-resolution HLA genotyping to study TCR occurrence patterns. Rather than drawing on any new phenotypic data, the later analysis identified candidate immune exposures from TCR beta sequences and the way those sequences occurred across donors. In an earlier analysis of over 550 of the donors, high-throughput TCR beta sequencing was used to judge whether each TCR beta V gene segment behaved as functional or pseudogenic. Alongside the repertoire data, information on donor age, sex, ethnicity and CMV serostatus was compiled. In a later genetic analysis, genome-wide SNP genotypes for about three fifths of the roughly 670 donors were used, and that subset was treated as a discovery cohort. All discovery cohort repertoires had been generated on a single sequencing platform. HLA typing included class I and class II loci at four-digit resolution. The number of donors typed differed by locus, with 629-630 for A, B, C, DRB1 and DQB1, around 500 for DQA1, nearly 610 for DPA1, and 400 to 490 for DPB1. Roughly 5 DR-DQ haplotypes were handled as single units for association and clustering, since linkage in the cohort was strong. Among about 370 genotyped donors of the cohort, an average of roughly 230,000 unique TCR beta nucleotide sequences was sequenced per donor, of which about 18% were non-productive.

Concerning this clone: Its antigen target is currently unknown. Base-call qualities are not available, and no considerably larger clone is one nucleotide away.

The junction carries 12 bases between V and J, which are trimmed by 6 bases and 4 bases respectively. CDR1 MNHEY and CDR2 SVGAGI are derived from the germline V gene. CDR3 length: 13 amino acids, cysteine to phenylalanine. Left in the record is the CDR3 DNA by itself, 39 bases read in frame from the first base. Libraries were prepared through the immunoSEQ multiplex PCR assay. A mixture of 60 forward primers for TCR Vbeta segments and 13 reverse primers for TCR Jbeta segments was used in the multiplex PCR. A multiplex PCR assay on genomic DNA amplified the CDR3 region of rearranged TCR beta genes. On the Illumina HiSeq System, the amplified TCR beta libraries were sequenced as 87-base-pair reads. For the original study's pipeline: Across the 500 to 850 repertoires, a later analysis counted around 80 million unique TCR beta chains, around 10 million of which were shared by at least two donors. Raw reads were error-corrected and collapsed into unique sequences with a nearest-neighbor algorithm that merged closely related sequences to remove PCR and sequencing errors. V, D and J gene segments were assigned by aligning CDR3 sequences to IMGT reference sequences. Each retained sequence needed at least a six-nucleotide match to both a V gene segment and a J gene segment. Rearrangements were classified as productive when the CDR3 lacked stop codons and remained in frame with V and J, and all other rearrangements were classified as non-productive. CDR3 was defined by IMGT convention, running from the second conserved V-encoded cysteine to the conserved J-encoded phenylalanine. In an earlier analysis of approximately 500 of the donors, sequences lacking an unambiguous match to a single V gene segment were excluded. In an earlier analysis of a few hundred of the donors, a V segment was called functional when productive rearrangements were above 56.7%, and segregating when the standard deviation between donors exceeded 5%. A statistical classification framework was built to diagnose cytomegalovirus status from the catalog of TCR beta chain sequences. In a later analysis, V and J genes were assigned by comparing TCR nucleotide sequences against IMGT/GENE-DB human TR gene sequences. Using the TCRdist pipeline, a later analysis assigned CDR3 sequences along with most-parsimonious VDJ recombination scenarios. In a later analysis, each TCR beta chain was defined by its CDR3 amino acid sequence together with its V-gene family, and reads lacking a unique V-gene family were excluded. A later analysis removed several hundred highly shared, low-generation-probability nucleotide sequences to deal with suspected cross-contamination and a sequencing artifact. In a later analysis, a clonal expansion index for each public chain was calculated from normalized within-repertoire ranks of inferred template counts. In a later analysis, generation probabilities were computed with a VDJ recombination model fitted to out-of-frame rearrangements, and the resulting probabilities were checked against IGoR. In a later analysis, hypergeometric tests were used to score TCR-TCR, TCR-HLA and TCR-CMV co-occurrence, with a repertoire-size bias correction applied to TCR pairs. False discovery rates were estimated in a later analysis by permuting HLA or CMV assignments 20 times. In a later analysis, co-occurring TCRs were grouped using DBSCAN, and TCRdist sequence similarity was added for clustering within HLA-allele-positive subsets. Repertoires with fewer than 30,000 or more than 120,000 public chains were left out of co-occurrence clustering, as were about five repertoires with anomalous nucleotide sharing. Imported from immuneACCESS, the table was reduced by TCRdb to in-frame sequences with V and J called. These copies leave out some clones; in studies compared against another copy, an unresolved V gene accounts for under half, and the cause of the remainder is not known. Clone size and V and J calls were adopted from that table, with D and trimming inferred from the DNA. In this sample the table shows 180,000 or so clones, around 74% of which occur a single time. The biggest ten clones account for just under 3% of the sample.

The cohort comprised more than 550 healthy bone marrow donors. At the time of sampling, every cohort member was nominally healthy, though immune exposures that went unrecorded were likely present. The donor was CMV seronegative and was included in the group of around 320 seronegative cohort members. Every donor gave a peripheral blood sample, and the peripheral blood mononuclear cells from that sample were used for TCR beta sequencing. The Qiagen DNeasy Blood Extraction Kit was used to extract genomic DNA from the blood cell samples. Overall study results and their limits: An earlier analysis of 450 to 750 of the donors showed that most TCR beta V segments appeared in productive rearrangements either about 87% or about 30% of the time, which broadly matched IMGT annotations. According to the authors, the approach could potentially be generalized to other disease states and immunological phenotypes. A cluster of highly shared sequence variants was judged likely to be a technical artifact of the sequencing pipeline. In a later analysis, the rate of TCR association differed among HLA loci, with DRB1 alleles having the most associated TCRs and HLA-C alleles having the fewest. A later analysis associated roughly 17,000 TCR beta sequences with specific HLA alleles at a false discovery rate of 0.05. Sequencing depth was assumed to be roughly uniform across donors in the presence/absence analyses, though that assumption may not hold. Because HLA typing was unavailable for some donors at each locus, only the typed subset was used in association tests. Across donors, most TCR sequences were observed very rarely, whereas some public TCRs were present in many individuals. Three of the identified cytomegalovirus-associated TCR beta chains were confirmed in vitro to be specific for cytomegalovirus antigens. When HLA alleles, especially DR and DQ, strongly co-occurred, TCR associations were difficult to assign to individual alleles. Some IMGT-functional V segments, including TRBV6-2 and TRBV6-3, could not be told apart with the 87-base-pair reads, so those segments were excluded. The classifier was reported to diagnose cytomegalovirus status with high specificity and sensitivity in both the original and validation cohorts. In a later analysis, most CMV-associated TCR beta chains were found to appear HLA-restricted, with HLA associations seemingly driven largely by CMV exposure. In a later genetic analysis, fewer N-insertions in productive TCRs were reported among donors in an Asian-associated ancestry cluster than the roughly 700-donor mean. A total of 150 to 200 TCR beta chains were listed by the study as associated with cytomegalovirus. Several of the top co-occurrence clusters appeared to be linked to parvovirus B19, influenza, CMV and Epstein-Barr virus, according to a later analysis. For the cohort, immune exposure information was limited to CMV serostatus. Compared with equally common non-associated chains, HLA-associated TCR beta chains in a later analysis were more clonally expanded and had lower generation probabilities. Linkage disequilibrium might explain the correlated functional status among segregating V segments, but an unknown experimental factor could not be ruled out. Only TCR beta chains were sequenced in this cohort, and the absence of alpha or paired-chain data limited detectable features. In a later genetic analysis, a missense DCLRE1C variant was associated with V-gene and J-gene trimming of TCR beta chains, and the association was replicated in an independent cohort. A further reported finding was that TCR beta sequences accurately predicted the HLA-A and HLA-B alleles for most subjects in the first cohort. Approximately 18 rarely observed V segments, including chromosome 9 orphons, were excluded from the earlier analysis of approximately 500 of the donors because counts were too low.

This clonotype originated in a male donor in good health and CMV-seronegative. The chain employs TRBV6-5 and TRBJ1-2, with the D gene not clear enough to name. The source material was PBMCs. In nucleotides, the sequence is TGTGCCAGCAGCCCGGACGGACTCTATGGCTACACCTTC. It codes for CASSPDGLYGYTF.